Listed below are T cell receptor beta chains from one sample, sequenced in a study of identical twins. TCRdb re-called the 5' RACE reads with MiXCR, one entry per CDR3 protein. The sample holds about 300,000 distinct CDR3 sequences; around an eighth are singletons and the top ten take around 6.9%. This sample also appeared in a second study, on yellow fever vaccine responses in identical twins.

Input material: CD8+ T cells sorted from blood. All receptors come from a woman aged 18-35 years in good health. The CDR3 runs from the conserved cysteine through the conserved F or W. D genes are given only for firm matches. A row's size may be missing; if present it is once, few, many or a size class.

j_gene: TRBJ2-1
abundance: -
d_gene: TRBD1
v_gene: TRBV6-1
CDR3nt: TGTGCCAGCAACCGGGACAGGGGCGTCCCCCGGCACAATGAGCAGTTCTTC
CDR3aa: CASNRDRGVPRHNEQFF

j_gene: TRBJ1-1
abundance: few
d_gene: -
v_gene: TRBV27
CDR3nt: TGTGCCAGCAGTACCTACCCCGGCACTGAAGCTTTCTTT
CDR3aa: CASSTYPGTEAFF

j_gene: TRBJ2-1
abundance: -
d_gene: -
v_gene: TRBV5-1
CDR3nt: TGCGCCAGCAGCTTGCTTGGGCCTGGGGACAATGAGCAGTTCTTC
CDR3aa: CASSLLGPGDNEQFF

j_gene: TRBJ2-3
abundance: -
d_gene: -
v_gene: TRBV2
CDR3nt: TGTGCCAGCAGTGGTGCTAGTACCACAGATACGCAGTATTTT
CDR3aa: CASSGASTTDTQYF

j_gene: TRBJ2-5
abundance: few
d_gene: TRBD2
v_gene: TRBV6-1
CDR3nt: TGTGCCAGCAGTGAAGGGACTAGCGGGGTACAAGAGACCCAGTACTTC
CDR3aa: CASSEGTSGVQETQYF

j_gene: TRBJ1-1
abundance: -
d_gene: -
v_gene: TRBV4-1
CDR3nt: TGCGCCAGCAGCACATATGGACAGTCGAACACTGAAGCTTTCTTT
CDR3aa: CASSTYGQSNTEAFF

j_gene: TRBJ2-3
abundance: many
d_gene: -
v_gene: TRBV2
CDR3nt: TGTGCCAGCCGGGACTCAAATCTAGATACGCAGTATTTT
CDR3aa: CASRDSNLDTQYF

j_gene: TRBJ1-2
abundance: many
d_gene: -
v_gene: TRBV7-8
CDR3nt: TGTGCCAGCAGCTTACAGTCTGCAGGCCGCTATGGCTACACCTTC
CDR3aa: CASSLQSAGRYGYTF

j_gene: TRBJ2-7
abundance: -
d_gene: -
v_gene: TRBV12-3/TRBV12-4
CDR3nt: TGTGCCAGCAGTTTAGCCGAGCTCTACGAGCAGTACTTC
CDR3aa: CASSLAELYEQYF

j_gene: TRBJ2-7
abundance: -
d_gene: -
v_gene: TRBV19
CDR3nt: TGTGCCAGTAGTCCTTGGACGCACTCCTACGAGCAGTACTTC
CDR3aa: CASSPWTHSYEQYF

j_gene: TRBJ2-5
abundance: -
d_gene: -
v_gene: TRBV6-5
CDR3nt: TGTGCCAGCAGTTACTCGTACAGGCTCACGACCCAGTACTTC
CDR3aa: CASSYSYRLTTQYF

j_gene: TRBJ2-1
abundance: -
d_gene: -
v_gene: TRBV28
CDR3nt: TGTGCCAGCAGTTTTGCCAGGTACAATGAGCAGTTCTTC
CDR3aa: CASSFARYNEQFF

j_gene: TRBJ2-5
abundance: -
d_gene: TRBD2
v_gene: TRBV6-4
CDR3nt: TGTGCCAGCAGTTTAATAGCGGGGGCCCAAGAGACCCAGTACTTC
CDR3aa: CASSLIAGAQETQYF

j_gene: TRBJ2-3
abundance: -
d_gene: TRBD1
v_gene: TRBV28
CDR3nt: TGTGCCAGCAGTTTGTTTTTTCCGGGACAGGGGGGCACAGATACGCAGTATTTT
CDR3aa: CASSLFFPGQGGTDTQYF

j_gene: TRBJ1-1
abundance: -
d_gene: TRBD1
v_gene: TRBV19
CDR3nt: TGTGCCACAGTAGGGCAGCCTGGACAGGCCCTGGGTGAAGCTTTCTTT
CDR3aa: CATVGQPGQALGEAFF

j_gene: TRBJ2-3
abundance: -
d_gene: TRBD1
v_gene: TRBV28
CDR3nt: TGTGCCAGCAGTTTTCCGGCAGGGGGCCGTCCTAGCACAGATACGCAGTATTTT
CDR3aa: CASSFPAGGRPSTDTQYF

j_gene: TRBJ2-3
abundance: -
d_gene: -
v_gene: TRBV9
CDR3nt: TGTGCCAGCAGCGTAGAGGACACCTGGTTTGCGACAGATACGCAGTATTTT
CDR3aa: CASSVEDTWFATDTQYF

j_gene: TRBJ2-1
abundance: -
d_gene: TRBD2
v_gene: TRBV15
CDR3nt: TGTGCCACCAGCCGGGGGGACGCGGGGACCGATGAGCAGTTCTTC
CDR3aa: CATSRGDAGTDEQFF

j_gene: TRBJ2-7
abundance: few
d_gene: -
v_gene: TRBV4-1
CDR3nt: TGCGCCAGCAGCCATCAGACACTCGCGTCCTACGAGCAGTACTTC
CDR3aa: CASSHQTLASYEQYF

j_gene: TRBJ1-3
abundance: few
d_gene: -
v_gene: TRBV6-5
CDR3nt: TGTGCCAGCAGTTACGCGGGGCGCGGAAACACCATATATTTT
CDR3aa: CASSYAGRGNTIYF

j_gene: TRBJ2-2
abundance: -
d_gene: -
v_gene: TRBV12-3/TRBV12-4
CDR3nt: TGTGCCAGCAGTCCCAAAACCGGGACACCAAACACCGGGGAGCTGTTTTTT
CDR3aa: CASSPKTGTPNTGELFF

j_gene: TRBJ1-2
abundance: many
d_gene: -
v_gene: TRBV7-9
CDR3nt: TGTGCCAGCAGCTGGGGGCTTAATGGCTACACCTTC
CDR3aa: CASSWGLNGYTF

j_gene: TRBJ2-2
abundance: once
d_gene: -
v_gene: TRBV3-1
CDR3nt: TGTGCCAGCTCCCAAGAGGATGGACTCCCTAACACCGGGGAGCTGTTTTTT
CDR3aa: CASSQEDGLPNTGELFF

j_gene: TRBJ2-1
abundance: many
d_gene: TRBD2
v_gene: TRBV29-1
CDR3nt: TGCAGCGCTCCTGGGACTAGTCTCGATGAGCAGTTCTTC
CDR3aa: CSAPGTSLDEQFF

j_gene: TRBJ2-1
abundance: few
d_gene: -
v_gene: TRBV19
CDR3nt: TGTGCCACTGATCCAGCGGAGGGGACTGAGCAGTTCTTC
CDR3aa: CATDPAEGTEQFF

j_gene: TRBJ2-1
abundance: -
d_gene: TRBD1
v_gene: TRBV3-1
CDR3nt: TGTGCCAGCAGCCAGACGGAACCTGAGGGACAGGGACCCTACAATGAGCAGTTCTTC
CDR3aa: CASSQTEPEGQGPYNEQFF

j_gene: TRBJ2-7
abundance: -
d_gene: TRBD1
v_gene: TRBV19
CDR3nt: TGTGCCAGTAAAACAGGGGGCAGCGACGAGCAGTACTTC
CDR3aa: CASKTGGSDEQYF

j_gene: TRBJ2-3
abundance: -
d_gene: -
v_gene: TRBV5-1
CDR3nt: TGCGCCAGCAGCTTGGACGGGTACGCTGGGGATACGCAGTATTTT
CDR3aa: CASSLDGYAGDTQYF

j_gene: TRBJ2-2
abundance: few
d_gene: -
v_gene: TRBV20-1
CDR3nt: TGCAGTGCCAGATACGACAGAAGGAACACCGGGGAGCTGTTTTTT
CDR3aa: CSARYDRRNTGELFF

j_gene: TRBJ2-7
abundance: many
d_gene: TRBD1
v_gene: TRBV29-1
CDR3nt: TGCAGCGTTGAAGGGACAGGGGGCATCTACGAGCAGTACTTC
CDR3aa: CSVEGTGGIYEQYF

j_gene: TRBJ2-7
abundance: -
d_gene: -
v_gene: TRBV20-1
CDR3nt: TGCAGTGCTAGCACTAGCCCGGGGGACTACGAGCAGTACTTC
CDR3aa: CSASTSPGDYEQYF

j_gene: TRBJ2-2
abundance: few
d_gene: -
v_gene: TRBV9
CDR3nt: TGTGCCAGCAGCCCGACAGTACAGGGGAACACCGGGGAGCTGTTTTTT
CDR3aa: CASSPTVQGNTGELFF

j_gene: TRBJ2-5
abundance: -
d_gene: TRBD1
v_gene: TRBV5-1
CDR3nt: TGCGCCAGCAGACTGCGATTAGGACAGGGGGCAGCAGAGACCCAGTACTTC
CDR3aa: CASRLRLGQGAAETQYF

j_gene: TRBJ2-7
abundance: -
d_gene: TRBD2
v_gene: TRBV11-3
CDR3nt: TGTGTCAGCAGCCCGGGGACTATTTGGGAGCAGTACTTC
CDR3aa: CVSSPGTIWEQYF

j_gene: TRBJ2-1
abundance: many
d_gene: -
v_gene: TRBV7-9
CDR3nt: TGTGCCAGCAGCTCGCTTGGGAGTGAGCAGTTCTTC
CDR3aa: CASSSLGSEQFF

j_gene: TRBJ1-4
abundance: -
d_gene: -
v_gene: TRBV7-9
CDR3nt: TGTGCCAGCAGCCTCGGGGGAGGGGATGAAAAACTGTTTTTT
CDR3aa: CASSLGGGDEKLFF

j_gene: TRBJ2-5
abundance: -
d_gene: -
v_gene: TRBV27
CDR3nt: TGTGCCAGCAGTTTTTGGGGGAGGAAGCAAGAGACCCAGTACTTC
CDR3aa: CASSFWGRKQETQYF

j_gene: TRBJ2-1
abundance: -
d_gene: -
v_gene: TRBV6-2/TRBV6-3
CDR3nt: TGTGCCAGCAGTACGGGACTTGACTACAATGAGCAGTTCTTC
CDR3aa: CASSTGLDYNEQFF

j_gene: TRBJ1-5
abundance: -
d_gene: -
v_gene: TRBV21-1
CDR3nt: TGTGCCAGCAGCAAAGGACCGTCGGGGTCAGATCAGCCCCAGCATTTT
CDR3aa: CASSKGPSGSDQPQHF